The 4 T cell receptor beta chains presented below share a single source sample, sequenced in a study of blood T cell repertoires in COVID-19. Method: immunoSEQ multiplex PCR; TCRdb's copy keeps in-frame clones and lacks some. In the table there are about 63,000 clones, roughly 78% of which are singletons. Sequencing input: peripheral blood. The receptors stem from a human donor in a cohort sampled during active COVID-19.

DNA for the CDR3: TGCGCCAGCAGCCAAGAGTTGCAGGGTGGCTACACCTTC. This sequence encodes CASSQELQGGYTF. The chain uses TRBV4-1 and TRBJ1-2; D perhaps matches TRBD1 (5 bases). The CDR3 spans 13 residues. V was clipped by 0 bases and J by 7 bases, with 9 bases between them. The germline gives CDR1 MGHRA, CDR2 YSYEKL.

The rearrangement links TRBV2 to TRBJ2-1, with a possible D match to TRBD2 (6 bases). This CDR3 is 13 amino acids long. Germline loops: CDR1 SNHLY, CDR2 FYNNEI. Trimming removed 6 bases from V and 7 bases from J, with 13 bases in between. CDR3 loop: CASRYLASNEQFF. DNA for the CDR3: TGTGCCAGCAGGTACCTAGCGTCTAATGAGCAGTTCTTC.

This clone was detected many times. The chain has TRBV7-6 and TRBJ2-7; 7 bases are a match to TRBD1. V shed 4 bases, J shed 5 bases, and the junction held 17 bases outside the gene matches. This CDR3 has 17 amino acids. The germline CDR1 and CDR2 sequences are SGHVS and FNYEAQ. The CDR3 region is CASSSRGQAAVRDEQYF. For the CDR3, the DNA is TGTGCCAGCAGCTCGAGGGGGCAGGCCGCGGTGAGAGACGAGCAGTACTTC. Full variable domain (rest looked up from reference TRBV7-6 and TRBJ2-7): GAGVSQSPRYKVTKRGQDVALRCDPISGHVSLYWYRQALGQGPEFLTYFNYEAQQDKSGLPNDRFSAERPEGSISTLTIQRTEQRDSAMYRCASSSRGQAAVRDEQYFGPGTRLTVT.

The chain links TRBV30 to TRBJ2-7, with D perhaps TRBD2 (6 bases). Trimming shortened V by 0 bases and J by 4 bases, and 16 bases separated the two germline ends. CDR1 is GTSNPN and CDR2 is SVGIG in the germline V gene (reference sequence). This CDR3 is built from 15 residues. CDR3 sequence reads: CAWSVGRREKYEQYF. The CDR3 coding sequence is TGTGCCTGGAGTGTGGGTAGACGGGAGAAATACGAGCAGTACTTC.